Listed here is a single T cell receptor beta chain. V shed 5 bases and J shed 7 bases, with 14 bases lying between them. The CDR3 has 14 residues. The germline V gene has CDR1 MNHEY and CDR2 SVGAGI. This sample was taken from a study of blood T cell repertoires in COVID-19. TCRdb keeps only in-frame clones here, not all; method: immunoSEQ multiplex PCR. Counted here are about 270,000 clones, 85% occurring once; the ten biggest clones make up around 4.5%. Sequenced material: peripheral blood. This chain connects TRBV6-5 to TRBJ1-4, with D possibly TRBD1 on 5 matching bases. The receptor's source is a woman aged 45-65 years with active or convalescent COVID-19. The CDR3 bases are TGTGCCAGCAGTCAGAGCTACGGGGGTGAAAAACTGTTTTTT. Amino acids: CASSQSYGGEKLFF.